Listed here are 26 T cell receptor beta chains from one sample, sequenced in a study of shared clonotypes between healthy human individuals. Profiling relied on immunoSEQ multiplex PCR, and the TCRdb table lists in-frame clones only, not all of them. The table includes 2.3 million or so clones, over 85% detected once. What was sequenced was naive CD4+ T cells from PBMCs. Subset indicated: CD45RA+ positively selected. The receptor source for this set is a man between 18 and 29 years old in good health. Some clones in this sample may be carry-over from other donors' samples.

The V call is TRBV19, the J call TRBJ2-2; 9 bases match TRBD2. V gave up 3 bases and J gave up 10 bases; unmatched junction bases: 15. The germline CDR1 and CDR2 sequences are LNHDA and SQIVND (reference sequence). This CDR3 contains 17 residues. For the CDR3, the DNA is TGTGCCAGTAGTATGTATTGGGCTGTTAGCGGGAGCGAGGAGCTGTTTTTT. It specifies CASSMYWAVSGSEELFF.

CDR3 amino acids: CASSQVGSTEAFF. The CDR3 nucleotides are TGTGCCAGCAGCCAAGTGGGTTCCACTGAAGCTTTCTTT. The chain employs TRBV14 and TRBJ1-1; D uncertain. This CDR3 is built from 13 residues. The ends were cut back, 1 base at V and 4 bases at J, with 7 bases in the middle. The germline V gene encodes CDR1 SGHDN and CDR2 FVKESK.

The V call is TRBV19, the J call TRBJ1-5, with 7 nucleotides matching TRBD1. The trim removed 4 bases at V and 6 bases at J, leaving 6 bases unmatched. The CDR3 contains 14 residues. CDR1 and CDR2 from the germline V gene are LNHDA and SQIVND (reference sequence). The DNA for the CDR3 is TGTGCCAGTAGTAACAGGGGCGGCGGTCAGCCCCAGCATTTT. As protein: CASSNRGGGQPQHF.

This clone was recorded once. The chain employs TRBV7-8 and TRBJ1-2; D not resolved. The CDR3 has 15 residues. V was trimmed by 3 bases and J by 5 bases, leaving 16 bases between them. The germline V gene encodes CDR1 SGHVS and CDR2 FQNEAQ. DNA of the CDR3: TGTGCCAGCAGCTTCACTCAGGCCGACCCTTATGGCTACACCTTC. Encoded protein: CASSFTQADPYGYTF. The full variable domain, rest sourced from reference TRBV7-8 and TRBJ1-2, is GAGVSQSPRYKVAKRGQDVALRCDPISGHVSLFWYQQALGQGPEFLTYFQNEAQLDKSGLPSDRFFAERPEGSVSTLKIQRTQQEDSAVYLCASSFTQADPYGYTFGSGTRLTVV.

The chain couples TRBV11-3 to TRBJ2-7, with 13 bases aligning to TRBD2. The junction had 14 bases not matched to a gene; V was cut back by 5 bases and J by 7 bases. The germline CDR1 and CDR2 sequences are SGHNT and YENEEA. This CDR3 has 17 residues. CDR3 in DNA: TGTGCCAGCAGCCCAAGCTATGGACTAGCGGGAGAGGGGGAGCAGTACTTC. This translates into CASSPSYGLAGEGEQYF.

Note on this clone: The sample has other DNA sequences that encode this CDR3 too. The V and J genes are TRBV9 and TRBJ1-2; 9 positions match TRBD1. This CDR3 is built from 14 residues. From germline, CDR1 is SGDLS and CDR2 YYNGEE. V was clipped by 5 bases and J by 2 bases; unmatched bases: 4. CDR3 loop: CASSAGQGNYGYTF. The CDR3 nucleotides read TGTGCCAGCAGTGCGGGACAGGGAAACTATGGCTACACCTTC.

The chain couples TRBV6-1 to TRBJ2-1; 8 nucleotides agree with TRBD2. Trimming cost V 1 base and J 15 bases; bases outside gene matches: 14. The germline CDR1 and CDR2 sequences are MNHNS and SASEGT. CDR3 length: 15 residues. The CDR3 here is CASSEETSGTVRRFF. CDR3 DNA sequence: TGTGCCAGCAGTGAAGAAACTAGCGGCACGGTCCGTCGGTTCTTC.

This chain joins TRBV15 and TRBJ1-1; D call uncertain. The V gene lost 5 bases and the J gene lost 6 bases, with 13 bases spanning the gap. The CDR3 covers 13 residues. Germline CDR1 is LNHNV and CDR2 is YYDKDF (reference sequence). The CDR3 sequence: CATSGGVYAEAFF. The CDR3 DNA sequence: TGTGCCACCAGCGGCGGGGTTTATGCTGAAGCTTTCTTT.

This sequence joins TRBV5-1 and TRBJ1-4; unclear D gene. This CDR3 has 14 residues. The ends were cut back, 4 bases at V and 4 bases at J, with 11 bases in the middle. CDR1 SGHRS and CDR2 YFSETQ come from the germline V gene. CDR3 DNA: TGCGCCAGCAGCCCGAGGACGGATAATGAAAAACTGTTTTTT. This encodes CASSPRTDNEKLFF.

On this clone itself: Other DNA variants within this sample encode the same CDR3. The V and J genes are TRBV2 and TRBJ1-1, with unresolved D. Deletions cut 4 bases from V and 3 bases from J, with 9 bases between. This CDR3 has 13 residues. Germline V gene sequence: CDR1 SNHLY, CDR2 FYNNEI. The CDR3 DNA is TGTGCCAGCAGTGCCGGGCCGGACACTGAAGCTTTCTTT. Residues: CASSAGPDTEAFF.

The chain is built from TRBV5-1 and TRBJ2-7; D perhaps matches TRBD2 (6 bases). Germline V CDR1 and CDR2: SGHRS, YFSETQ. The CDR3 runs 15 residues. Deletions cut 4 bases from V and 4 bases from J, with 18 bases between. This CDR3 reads CASSTTTSVAYEQYF. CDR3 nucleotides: TGCGCCAGCAGCACCACGACTAGTGTCGCGTACGAGCAGTACTTC. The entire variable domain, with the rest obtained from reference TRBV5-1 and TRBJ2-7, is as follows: KAGVTQTPRYLIKTRGQQVTLSCSPISGHRSVSWYQQTPGQGLQFLFEYFSETQRNKGNFPGRFSGRQFSNSRSEMNVSTLELGDSALYLCASSTTTSVAYEQYFGPGTRLTVT.

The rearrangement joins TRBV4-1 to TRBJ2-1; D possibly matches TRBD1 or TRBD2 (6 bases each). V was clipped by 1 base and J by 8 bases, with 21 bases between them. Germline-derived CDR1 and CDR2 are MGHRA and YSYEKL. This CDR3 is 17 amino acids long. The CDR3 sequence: CASSQVYRTTYRDEQFF. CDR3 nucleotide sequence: TGCGCCAGCAGCCAAGTTTACCGGACTACGTACAGGGATGAGCAGTTCTTC.

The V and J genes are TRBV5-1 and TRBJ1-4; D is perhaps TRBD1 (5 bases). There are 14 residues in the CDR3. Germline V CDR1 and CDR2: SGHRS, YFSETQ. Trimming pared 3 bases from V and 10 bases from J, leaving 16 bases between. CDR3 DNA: TGCGCCAGCAGCTGGGGGGGTGAGAGCGGAAAACTGTTTTTT. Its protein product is CASSWGGESGKLFF.

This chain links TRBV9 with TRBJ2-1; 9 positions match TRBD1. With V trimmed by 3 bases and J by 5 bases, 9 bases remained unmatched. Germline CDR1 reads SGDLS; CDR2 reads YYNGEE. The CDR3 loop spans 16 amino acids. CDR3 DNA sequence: TGTGCCAGCAGCGGACAGGGGGGTTGGGTCCACAATGAGCAGTTCTTC. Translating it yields CASSGQGGWVHNEQFF.

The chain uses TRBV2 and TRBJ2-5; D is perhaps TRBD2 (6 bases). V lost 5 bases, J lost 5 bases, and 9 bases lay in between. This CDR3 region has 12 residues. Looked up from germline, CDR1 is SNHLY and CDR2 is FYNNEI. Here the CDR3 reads CASSPGVETQYF. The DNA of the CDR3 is TGTGCCAGCAGTCCGGGGGTCGAGACCCAGTACTTC.

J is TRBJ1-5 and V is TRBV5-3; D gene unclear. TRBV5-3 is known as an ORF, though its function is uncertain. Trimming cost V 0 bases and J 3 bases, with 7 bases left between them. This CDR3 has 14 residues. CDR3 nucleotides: TGTGCCAGAAGCTTGGTACAGCTCAATCAGCCCCAGCATTTT. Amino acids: CARSLVQLNQPQHF.

CDR3 DNA sequence: TGTGCCAGCAGCTTAGATATCTGGGAGCAGTTCTTC. It yields the protein CASSLDIWEQFF. The rearrangement links TRBV11-2 to TRBJ2-1; D is uncertain. The CDR3 is 12 amino acids. The V gene lost 0 bases and the J gene lost 10 bases, with 7 bases spanning the gap. CDR1 and CDR2 from the germline V gene are SGHAT and FQNNGV.

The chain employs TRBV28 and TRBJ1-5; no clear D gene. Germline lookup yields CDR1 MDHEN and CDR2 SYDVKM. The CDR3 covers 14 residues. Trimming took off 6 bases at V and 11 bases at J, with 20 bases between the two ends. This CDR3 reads CASRDLFGFSSQHF. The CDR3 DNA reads TGTGCCAGCAGGGACCTTTTCGGCTTTTCGTCCCAGCATTTT.

The CDR3 region has the DNA TGTGCCAGCAGTTTAGTAGCGGGAGACTCCTACGAGCAGTACTTC. This codes for CASSLVAGDSYEQYF. V is TRBV28 and J is TRBJ2-7; 9 positions agree with TRBD2. This CDR3 comprises 15 residues. Trimming removed 2 bases from V and 0 bases from J; junction bases left unmatched: 2. CDR1 MDHEN and CDR2 SYDVKM come from the germline V gene.

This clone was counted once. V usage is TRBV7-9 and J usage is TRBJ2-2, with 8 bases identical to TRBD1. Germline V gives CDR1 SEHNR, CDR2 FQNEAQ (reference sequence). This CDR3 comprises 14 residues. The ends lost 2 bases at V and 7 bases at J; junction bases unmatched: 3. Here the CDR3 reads CASSLSGGYGELFF. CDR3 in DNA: TGTGCCAGCAGCTTATCAGGGGGCTACGGGGAGCTGTTTTTT. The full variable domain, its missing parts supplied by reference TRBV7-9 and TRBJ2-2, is DTGVSQNPRHKITKRGQNVTFRCDPISEHNRLYWYRQTLGQGPEFLTYFQNEAQLEKSRLLSDRFSAERPKGSFSTLEIQRTEQGDSAMYLCASSLSGGYGELFFGEGSRLTVL.

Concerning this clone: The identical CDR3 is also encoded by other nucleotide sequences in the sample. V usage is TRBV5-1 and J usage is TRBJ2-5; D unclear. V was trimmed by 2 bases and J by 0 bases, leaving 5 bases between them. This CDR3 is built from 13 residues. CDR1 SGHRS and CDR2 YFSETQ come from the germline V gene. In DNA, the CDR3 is TGCGCCAGCAGCTTCCGCGACCAAGAGACCCAGTACTTC. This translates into CASSFRDQETQYF.

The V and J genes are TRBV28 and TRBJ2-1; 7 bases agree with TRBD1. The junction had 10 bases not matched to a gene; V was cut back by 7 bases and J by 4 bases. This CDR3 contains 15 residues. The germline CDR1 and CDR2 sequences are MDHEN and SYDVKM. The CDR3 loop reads CASTITGAPYNEQFF. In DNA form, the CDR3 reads TGTGCCAGCACCATCACAGGGGCGCCATACAATGAGCAGTTCTTC.

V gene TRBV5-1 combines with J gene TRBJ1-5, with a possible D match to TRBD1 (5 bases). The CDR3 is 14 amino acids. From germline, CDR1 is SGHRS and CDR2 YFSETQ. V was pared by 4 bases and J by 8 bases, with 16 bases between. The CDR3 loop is CASSPGTWGEPQHF. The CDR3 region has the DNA TGCGCCAGCAGCCCTGGGACTTGGGGGGAGCCCCAGCATTTT.

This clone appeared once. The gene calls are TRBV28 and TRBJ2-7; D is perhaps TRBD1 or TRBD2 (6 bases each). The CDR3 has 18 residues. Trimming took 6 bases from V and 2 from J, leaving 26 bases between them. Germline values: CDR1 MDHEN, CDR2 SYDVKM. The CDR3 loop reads CASSQFDWGAKRTYEQYF. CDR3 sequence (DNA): TGTGCCAGCAGCCAATTCGATTGGGGGGCCAAGAGGACCTACGAGCAGTACTTC. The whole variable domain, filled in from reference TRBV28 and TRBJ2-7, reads DVKVTQSSRYLVKRTGEKVFLECVQDMDHENMFWYRQDPGLGLRLIYFSYDVKMKEKGDIPEGYSVSREKKERFSLILESASTNQTSMYLCASSQFDWGAKRTYEQYFGPGTRLTVT.

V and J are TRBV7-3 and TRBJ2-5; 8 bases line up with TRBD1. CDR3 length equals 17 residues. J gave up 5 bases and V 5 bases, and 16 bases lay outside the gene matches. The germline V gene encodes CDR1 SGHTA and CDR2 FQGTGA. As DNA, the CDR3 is TGTGCCAGCAGCCCCACCCCCCTCGGACAGGGTGAGGAGACCCAGTACTTC. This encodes CASSPTPLGQGEETQYF.

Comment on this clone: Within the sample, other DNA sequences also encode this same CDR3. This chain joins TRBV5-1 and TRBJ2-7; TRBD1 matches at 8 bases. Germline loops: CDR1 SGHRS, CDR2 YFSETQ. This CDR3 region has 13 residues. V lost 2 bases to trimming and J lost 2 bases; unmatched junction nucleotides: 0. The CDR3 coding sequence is TGCGCCAGCAGCTTACAGGGGGCCTACGAGCAGTACTTC. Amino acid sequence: CASSLQGAYEQYF.